This record covers a single T cell receptor (beta chain). The antigen remains undetermined. This sample was included in a study of long-term antiretroviral therapy in people with HIV. Whole-study findings and limits: The study found narrower CDR3 length ranges in HIV repertoires than in controls.

The study used samples holding 1-10 million cryopreserved PBMC before DNA extraction. Germline CDR1 and CDR2: SGHAT and FQNNGV. This CDR3 is built from 13 residues. Between the trimmed V and J ends, which lost 1 base and 4 bases, there was a span of 8 bases. The libraries were made with immunoSEQ v3.0 at survey level. The data were produced by immunoSEQ multiplex PCR, yet TCRdb's version contains in-frame clones alone and is incomplete. The top ten clones hold more than 9% of a sample with fewer than 15,000 clones, 60% to 80% of them seen once. The chain combines TRBV11-2 with TRBJ2-7; D is unclear. The origin of this receptor is a woman between 40 and 55 years old with HIV. The sequenced sample was unsorted PBMCs, obtained 0.8 years before starting antiretroviral therapy. The DNA for the CDR3 is TGTGCCAGCAGCTTAGGTCAGATTTACGAGCAGTACTTC. Its protein is CASSLGQIYEQYF.